These 21 T cell receptor beta chains came from one sample sequenced in a study of spatial heterogeneity in lung cancer (dated by TCRdb to between 2019 and 2020). Library preparation used 5' RACE. These reads were obtained on a NextSeq 500. TCRdb applied fastp at Q25 and MiXCR to the public reads, then kept only in-frame beta chains. Every distinct CDR3 protein forms one entry, paired with its most common genes and DNA. For this sample the table gives some 5,400 distinct CDR3 sequences, of which 3.5% to 5% were detected only once. Under 15% of the sample is held by the ten biggest clonotypes. In the paper's terms, the time point label means: sample taken at primary tumor resection. This material consisted of normal lung tissue next to the tumor, taken at surgery. The receptors derive from a male donor with early-stage non-small cell lung cancer.

In its sample, this clonotype was seen many times. This sequence joins TRBV30 and TRBJ2-3; D may match TRBD1 or TRBD2 (6 bases each). The length of the CDR3 is 16 residues. Trimming removed 1 base from V and 5 bases from J, with 19 bases in between. Germline V gene lookup returns CDR1 GTSNPN and CDR2 SVGIG (reference sequence). The CDR3 DNA sequence: TGTGCCTGGAGTGGGTTAGGCGGCAGGGGAGGAGATACGCAGTATTTT. Encoded protein: CAWSGLGGRGGDTQYF. Based on the CDR3 plus reference TRBV30 and TRBJ2-3, the full variable domain is SQTIHQWPATLVQPVGSPLSLECTVEGTSNPNLYWYRQAAGRGLQLLFYSVGIGQISSEVPQNLSASRPQDRQFILSSKKLLLSDSGFYLCAWSGLGGRGGDTQYFGPGTRLTVL.

This clonotype is medium-sized by share. This rearrangement joins TRBV2 to TRBJ2-1, with 8 bases lining up with TRBD2. V lost 2 bases and J lost 4; bases outside the gene matches: 7. The CDR3 runs 16 residues. Per the germline V gene, CDR1 is SNHLY and CDR2 is FYNNEI. The CDR3 DNA follows: TGTGCCAGCAGTGAATGGAGTAGCGGGATTTACAATGAGCAGTTCTTC. It is translated as CASSEWSSGIYNEQFF.

In its sample, this clonotype was seen many times. V usage is TRBV7-9 and J usage is TRBJ2-7; a weak D match, TRBD2 (5 bases). The V and J ends lost 7 bases and 5 bases respectively, with 12 bases between them. CDR3 length: 12 residues. Germline V gene sequence: CDR1 SEHNR, CDR2 FQNEAQ (reference sequence). The CDR3 protein is CASTREGDEQYF. The CDR3 nucleotides read TGTGCCAGCACCCGTGAGGGTGACGAGCAGTACTTC.

Comments on this clonotype: This may stem from a read error, because a much larger clone lies one nucleotide away. The chain has TRBV5-1 and TRBJ2-3; 8 bases fit TRBD1. The CDR3 spans 17 residues. V lost 3 bases and J lost 1; bases outside the gene matches: 10. Germline values: CDR1 SGHRS, CDR2 YFSETQ. The CDR3 is CASSYPPSRGRTDTQYF. The CDR3 DNA reads as TGCGCCAGCAGCTATCCGCCTAGCAGGGGGCGCACAGATACGCAGTATTTT.

In its sample, this clonotype ranks as medium-sized. The chain has TRBV20-1 and TRBJ1-5; D gene unclear. The CDR3 length is 15 residues. Deletions cut 3 bases from V and 0 bases from J, with 12 bases between. The germline V gene has CDR1 DFQATT and CDR2 SNEGSKA (reference sequence). CDR3 nucleotide sequence: TGCAGTGCTAGTTGGTCGGTCTATAGCAATCAGCCCCAGCATTTT. Translating it yields CSASWSVYSNQPQHF.

This clonotype was seen at least ten times. The CDR3 sequence is CASSLAGGDHEQYF. CDR3 nucleotides: TGTGCCAGCAGCTTAGCGGGGGGGGACCACGAGCAGTACTTC. The V gene is TRBV7-2, the J gene TRBJ2-7; 7 bases map to TRBD2. This CDR3 has 14 residues. Germline trimming cut 0 bases from V and 5 bases from J; bases unmatched to any gene: 4. CDR1 SGHTA and CDR2 FQGNSA come from the germline V gene.

In its sample, this clonotype was seen many times. This sequence joins TRBV20-1 and TRBJ1-1; TRBD1 aligns across 7 bases. Germline V gives CDR1 DFQATT, CDR2 SNEGSKA (reference sequence). V was clipped by 6 bases and J by 5 bases; unmatched bases: 9. This CDR3 is built from 13 residues. The CDR3 DNA follows: TGCAGTGCGCGGGACAGCGAGGGAACTGAAGCTTTCTTT. It yields the protein CSARDSEGTEAFF.

Points on this clonotype: This may come from a read error, since a much larger clone is one base off. This chain links TRBV25-1 with TRBJ1-2; D uncertain. The germline V gene has CDR1 MGHDK and CDR2 SYGVNS. CDR3 length equals 13 residues. V lost 2 bases and J lost 6, with 10 bases in between. For the CDR3, the DNA is TGTGCCAGCAGTGAAGGGAGAAAGGATGGCTACACCTTC. Amino acids: CASSEGRKDGYTF.

By share, this clonotype counts as medium-sized (0.01 to 0.1%). The chain recombines TRBV7-3 with TRBJ2-1; 9 bases are a match to TRBD2. J gave up 6 bases and V 5 bases, and 8 bases lay outside the gene matches. Per germline, CDR1 SGHTA and CDR2 FQGTGA. This CDR3 comprises 15 residues. DNA of the CDR3: TGTGCCAGCAGCCCGTTAGCGGGAGTGGGCAATGAGCAGTTCTTC. It yields the protein CASSPLAGVGNEQFF.

This clonotype occurred a few times. The chain has TRBV30 and TRBJ2-1; 9 bases line up with TRBD2. V was clipped by 3 bases and J by 4 bases; unmatched bases: 4. The CDR3 has 14 residues. Germline values: CDR1 GTSNPN, CDR2 SVGIG (reference sequence). For the CDR3, the DNA is TGTGCCTGGAGGAAGCTAGCGGGATACAATGAGCAGTTCTTC. Protein: CAWRKLAGYNEQFF.

This clonotype was detected ten times or more. The genes are TRBV5-1 and TRBJ1-1, with 7 bases identical to TRBD1. The V gene's germline CDR1 is SGHRS and CDR2 YFSETQ. This CDR3 has 13 residues. After removal of 7 bases from V and 4 bases from J, the junction contained 7 bases not matched to a gene. The DNA of the CDR3 is TGCGCCAGCGTAATTTCAGGGGGCACTGAAGCTTTCTTT. It translates to CASVISGGTEAFF.

This clonotype was counted ten times or more. The chain joins TRBV4-1 to TRBJ2-7; D might be TRBD1 or TRBD2, each matching 6 bases. This CDR3 spans 16 amino acids. V was pared by 0 bases and J by 1 base, with 13 bases between. Germline V lookup: CDR1 MGHRA, CDR2 YSYEKL. The CDR3 DNA is TGCGCCAGCAGCCAAGAATATCGAGGGGGGTCCTACGAGCAGTACTTC. Its translation is CASSQEYRGGSYEQYF.

This clonotype was seen at least ten times. The chain has TRBV30 and TRBJ2-1, with D perhaps given as TRBD1 or TRBD2 (6 bases each). Germline-derived CDR1 and CDR2 are GTSNPN and SVGIG (reference sequence). The CDR3 spans 14 residues. With 2 bases removed from V and 5 bases from J, the gap between germline ends came to 13 bases. The CDR3 region has the DNA TGTGCCTGGAGTAGGGGGGCCCTCGACAATGAGCAGTTCTTC. This gives the protein CAWSRGALDNEQFF.

This clonotype counts as medium-sized (0.01 to 0.1%). J is TRBJ1-1 and V is TRBV2; D not resolved. Trimming left V 6 bases short and J 0 bases short, with 8 bases between. This CDR3 has 13 residues. The germline gives CDR1 SNHLY, CDR2 FYNNEI. The DNA for the CDR3 is TGTGCCAGCAGCTCTTTCATGAACACTGAAGCTTTCTTT. It is translated as CASSSFMNTEAFF.

This clonotype ranks as medium-sized (0.01 to 0.1%). V and J are TRBV20-1 and TRBJ2-7, with D unclear. CDR1 and CDR2 from the germline V gene are DFQATT and SNEGSKA (reference sequence). V was shortened by 1 base and J by 0 bases, with 7 bases between the two germline ends. The CDR3 consists of 13 residues. The CDR3 is CSARGGSSYEQYF. The CDR3 DNA follows: TGCAGTGCTAGAGGAGGTAGCTCCTACGAGCAGTACTTC.

This clonotype has at least ten counts. This chain joins TRBV25-1 and TRBJ1-5; D is perhaps TRBD1 (5 bases). Germline-derived CDR1 and CDR2 are MGHDK and SYGVNS. V gave up 4 bases and J gave up 2 bases, with 12 bases separating them. The CDR3 length is 15 residues. Here the CDR3 DNA reads TGTGCCAGCAGTGGGGGACCGGGCGGCAATCAGCCCCAGCATTTT. Its translation is CASSGGPGGNQPQHF.

This clonotype was counted many times. The chain joins TRBV10-3 to TRBJ1-6; a weak D match, TRBD1 (5 bases). V was pared by 3 bases and J by 14 bases, with 17 bases between. Germline values: CDR1 ENHRY, CDR2 SYGVKD. The CDR3 has 14 residues. This CDR3 reads CAISDGAFGNSLHF. The CDR3 DNA is TGTGCCATCAGTGATGGGGCGTTTGGGAATTCCCTCCACTTT.

Note on this clonotype: It may be a read error: a sequence one base away is much more abundant. The CDR3 nucleotides read TGTGCCAGCAGTGAAGTAAGCGGGGGCTACAATGAGCAGTTCTTC. Amino acids: CASSEVSGGYNEQFF. The chain joins TRBV6-1 to TRBJ2-1; 8 positions agree with TRBD2. CDR3 size: 15 residues. Germline V gene sequence: CDR1 MNHNS, CDR2 SASEGT. The ends lost 1 base at V and 3 bases at J; junction bases unmatched: 2.

The chain combines TRBV6-1 with TRBJ2-7; possibly TRBD2 for D (5 bases). CDR3 size: 15 residues. Trimming removed 0 bases from V and 0 bases from J, with 9 bases in between. In germline, CDR1 is MNHNS, CDR2 SASEGT. In nucleotides, the CDR3 is TGTGCCAGCAGTGAAGCCCTAGGGAGCTCCTACGAGCAGTACTTC. Translation gives CASSEALGSSYEQYF.

This clonotype occurred many times. J is TRBJ1-5 and V is TRBV20-1; the D gene is possibly TRBD1 (5 bases). This CDR3 has 12 residues. Germline assignment: CDR1 DFQATT and CDR2 SNEGSKA (reference sequence). CDR3 loop: CSVRQLGQPQHF. The DNA of the CDR3 is TGCTCTGTCCGACAGCTGGGACAGCCCCAGCATTTT.

In its sample, this clonotype is medium-sized (0.01 to 0.1%). V gene TRBV12-5 combines with J gene TRBJ1-5; D call uncertain. V was pared by 8 bases and J by 0 bases, with 8 bases between. The CDR3 runs to 13 residues. Germline V gene sequence: CDR1 LGHNT, CDR2 FRNRAP. This chain's CDR3 is CASSTYSNQPQHF. CDR3 nucleotides: TGTGCTAGTTCGACATATAGCAATCAGCCCCAGCATTTT. Looking up the rest from reference TRBV12-5 and TRBJ1-5 gives the full variable domain: DARVTQTPRHKVTEMGQEVTMRCQPILGHNTVFWYRQTMMQGLELLAYFRNRAPLDDSGMPKDRFSAEMPDATLATLKIQPSEPRDSAVYFCASSTYSNQPQHFGDGTRLSIL.